The T cell receptor beta chain described here comes from a study of blood T cell repertoires in COVID-19. Per the authors' pipeline: Amplified reference gene primers provided the basis for estimating nucleated cell counts. Clones were read by immunoSEQ multiplex PCR, and TCRdb kept only the in-frame ones, dropping some. Clonal size and the V and J genes are those of that table, whereas D and trimming came from the DNA. The sample carries some 200,000 clones, around 89% recorded once. Adults between about 18 and 95 years of age took part from more than 20 US areas. Recovered Cohort 3 donors showed two negative PCRs, clearance, or symptom resolution. Trimming removed 8 bases at V and 4 bases at J, with 24 bases between. Germline CDR1 SEHNR, CDR2 FQNEAQ (reference sequence). The CDR3 is made up of 16 amino acids.

This sequence was found in a young woman who had recovered from COVID-19. The chain has TRBV7-9 and TRBJ2-7, with D perhaps matching TRBD1 (7 bases). Sequenced sample: PBMCs or T cells enriched from blood (not recorded which). CDR3 sequence reads: CASAPGGGETLYEQYF. CDR3 DNA: TGTGCCAGCGCCCCAGGAGGGGGCGAGACTCTGTACGAGCAGTACTTC.